This entry is about one T cell receptor (beta chain). Its target is not known. These data are taken from a study of cytomegalovirus exposure and HLA in healthy donors. Findings and limits, study-wide: Some TCR beta chains (164 of them) were listed as cytomegalovirus-associated. Earlier analysis looked at TCR beta V segments, and most were productive about 90% or about 30% of the time.

Per germline, CDR1 MDHEN and CDR2 SYDVKM. This CDR3 is 14 amino acids long. V was pared by 6 bases and J by 5 bases, with 17 bases between. Both 60 Vbeta primers and 13 Jbeta primers went into the PCR. Measured with immunoSEQ multiplex PCR; TCRdb has only the in-frame clones, and not every one. The sample yields about 150,000 clones, roughly four fifths seen once. The clonotype was recovered from a man aged 18 to 29 in good health and CMV-seronegative. The chain couples TRBV28 to TRBJ2-7; a possible D gene is TRBD2 (5 bases). The sequencing sample was made of PBMCs. CDR3 amino acids: CASRPSTSGDEQYF. The CDR3, as DNA: TGTGCCAGCAGACCGTCTACTAGTGGCGACGAGCAGTACTTC.